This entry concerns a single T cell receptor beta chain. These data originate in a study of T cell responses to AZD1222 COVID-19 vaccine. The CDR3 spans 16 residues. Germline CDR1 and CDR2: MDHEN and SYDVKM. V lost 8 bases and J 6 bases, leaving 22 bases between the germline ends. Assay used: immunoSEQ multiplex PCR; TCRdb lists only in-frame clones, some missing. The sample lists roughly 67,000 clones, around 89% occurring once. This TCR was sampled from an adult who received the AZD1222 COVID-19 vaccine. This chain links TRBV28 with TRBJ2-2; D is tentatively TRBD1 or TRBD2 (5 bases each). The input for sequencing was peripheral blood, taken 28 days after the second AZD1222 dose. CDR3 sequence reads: CASLTVGEERAGELFF. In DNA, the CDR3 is TGTGCCAGCCTGACTGTGGGGGAAGAGAGGGCCGGGGAGCTGTTTTTT.